This T cell receptor (beta chain) came from a study of T cells in women clearing cervical HPV infection. Study at large: Women with histologically confirmed HPV16-related CIN3 or worse, 2 with invasive cancer, served as cases.

Whole-study results and caveats: CIN3+ cases had significantly higher TCR richness than controls; evenness did not differ. TRBV6-7 abundance was lower in cases than controls (around 0.11% versus 0.16%).

Germline CDR1 and CDR2: KGHSH and LQKENI. V was cut by 3 bases and J by 5 bases, with 13 bases left in between. The length of the CDR3 is 15 residues. The assay was immunoSEQ multiplex PCR, and TCRdb's table has in-frame clones only and misses some. The sample totals 15,000 to 20,000 clones. With regard to this clone: Antigen specificity is unknown. The read ends 3 residues early relative to the CDR3; the germline J gene fills the gap.

Sequencing input: blood buffy coat. This rearrangement joins TRBV18 to TRBJ1-4; D call uncertain. The sequence was obtained from a woman between 18 and 75 years old with a cervical HPV16 infection that either progressed to CIN3+ or cleared (not recorded which). This CDR3 reads CASSPTANPNEKLFF. The CDR3 bases that were read are TGTGCCAGCTCACCCACAGCCAACCCAAATGAAAAA.